This TCR beta chain was sequenced for a study of T cell responses to AZD1222 COVID-19 vaccine. TCRdb's table, derived via immunoSEQ multiplex PCR, lists solely in-frame clones and lacks some. The sample includes approximately 84,000 clones, approximately 85% of them seen just once. The CDR3 spans 14 residues. The ends were cut back, 1 base at V and 10 bases at J, with 14 bases in the middle. Germline V gene data show CDR1 as LGHDT and CDR2 as YNNKEL (reference sequence). The sequence was obtained from an adult who received the AZD1222 COVID-19 vaccine. The material was peripheral blood, obtained 28 days after the second AZD1222 dose. The gene calls are TRBV3-1 (or the pseudogene TRBV3-2) and TRBJ2-1; D is ambiguous. As DNA, the CDR3 is TGTGCCAGCAGCCAAGCCCGGGCAGCCGGAGAGCAGTTCTTC. This encodes CASSQARAAGEQFF.